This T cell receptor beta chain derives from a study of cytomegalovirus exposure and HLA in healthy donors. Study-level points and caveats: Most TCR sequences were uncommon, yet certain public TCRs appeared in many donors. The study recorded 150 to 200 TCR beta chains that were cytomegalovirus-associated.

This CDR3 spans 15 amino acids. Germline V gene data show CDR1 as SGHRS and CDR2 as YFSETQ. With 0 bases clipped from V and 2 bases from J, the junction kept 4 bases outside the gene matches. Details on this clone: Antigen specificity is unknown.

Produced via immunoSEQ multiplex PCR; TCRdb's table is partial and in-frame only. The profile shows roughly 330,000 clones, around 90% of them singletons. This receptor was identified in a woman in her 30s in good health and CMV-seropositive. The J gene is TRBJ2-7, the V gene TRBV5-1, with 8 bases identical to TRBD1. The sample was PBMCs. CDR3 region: CASSLGQGNPYEQYF. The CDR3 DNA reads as TGCGCCAGCAGCTTGGGACAGGGGAACCCCTACGAGCAGTACTTC.